Here is one T cell receptor (beta chain) with its context. Antigen unknown. TCRdb keeps only in-frame clones here, not all; method: immunoSEQ multiplex PCR. The sample shows approximately 280,000 clones, 70% to 90% of them seen only once. These data originate in a study of cytomegalovirus exposure and HLA in healthy donors. Study findings and constraints: The study flagged around 160 TCR beta chains as cytomegalovirus-associated. Reportedly, diagnosis of cytomegalovirus status by the classifier showed high specificity and sensitivity.

The sequenced sample consisted of PBMCs. The TCR sequence derives from a woman younger than 35 in good health and CMV-seronegative.

CDR3 coding DNA: TGTGCCAGCATCCATGAAGGGGTTCAACGAGAGACCCAGTACTTC. Encoded protein: CASIHEGVQRETQYF. The rearrangement joins TRBV2 to TRBJ2-5; D possibly corresponds to TRBD1 (5 bases). Germline CDR1 SNHLY, CDR2 FYNNEI. The CDR3 length is 15 residues. V was trimmed by 7 bases and J by 4 bases, leaving 19 bases between them.